The rows below give T cell receptor beta chains drawn from one sample of a study of shared clonotypes between healthy human individuals. Method: immunoSEQ multiplex PCR; TCRdb's copy keeps in-frame clones and lacks some. The table shows millions of clones, with roughly 91% occurring only once. Material for sequencing was naive CD8+ T cells from PBMCs. These receptor sequences come from a man aged 18 to 29 in good health. Some clones in this sample may be carry-over from other donors' samples. Both conserved end residues are part of each CDR3. A D gene is named only where the DNA matches it firmly. Clone size is shown for a subset of rows, as once, few, many or a class of expanded clone.

CDR3 | DNA | D | J | length | size | V
CASRVYHDRVPEAFF | TGTGCCAGCAGGGTCTATCATGACAGGGTCCCTGAAGCTTTCTTT | TRBD1 | TRBJ1-1 | 15 | - | TRBV2
CSVEWGTEAFF | TGCAGCGTTGAATGGGGCACTGAGGCTTTCTTT | - | TRBJ1-1 | 11 | - | TRBV29-1
CASSSLFLETQYF | TGTGCCAGCAGTTCCCTCTTCCTGGAGACCCAGTACTTC | - | TRBJ2-5 | 13 | - | TRBV6-5
CASSLGEPLSSTDTQYF | TGCGCCAGCAGCTTGGGCGAACCACTGTCGTCGACAGATACGCAGTATTTT | - | TRBJ2-3 | 17 | - | TRBV5-1
CASSYGERGGELFF | TGTGCCAGCAGTTACGGGGAGCGCGGCGGGGAGCTGTTTTTT | - | TRBJ2-2 | 14 | - | TRBV6-5
CASSLSGIAKNIQYF | TGTGCCAGCAGCTTGTCGGGGATAGCCAAAAACATTCAGTACTTC | - | TRBJ2-4 | 15 | - | TRBV5-6
CASSQDRASSYEQYF | TGCGCCAGCAGCCAAGATCGGGCTAGCTCCTACGAGCAGTACTTC | - | TRBJ2-7 | 15 | - | TRBV4-1
CSVAGGGGIYNEQFF | TGCAGCGTGGCAGGTGGCGGGGGGATATACAATGAGCAGTTCTTC | TRBD2 | TRBJ2-1 | 15 | - | TRBV29-1
CASTLGGEGYTF | TGTGCCAGCACCTTAGGAGGGGAGGGCTACACCTTC | - | TRBJ1-2 | 12 | - | TRBV11-2
CASSVGGQGSGEQYF | TGTGCCAGCAGCGTAGGGGGTCAGGGGAGCGGCGAGCAGTACTTC | - | TRBJ2-7 | 15 | - | TRBV9
CASSLSQGPSVEQYF | TGTGCCAGCAGTTTATCGCAGGGACCCTCCGTCGAGCAGTACTTC | - | TRBJ2-7 | 15 | - | TRBV27
CASSVEGWWAFF | TGTGCCAGCAGCGTGGAAGGGTGGTGGGCTTTCTTT | - | TRBJ1-1 | 12 | - | TRBV5-4
CASSEGGLAGALYYEQYF | TGTGCCAGCAGCGAAGGGGGACTAGCGGGAGCCCTCTACTACGAGCAGTACTTC | TRBD2 | TRBJ2-7 | 18 | - | TRBV6-1
CATMDRGNYGYTF | TGTGCCACCATGGACAGGGGGAACTATGGCTACACCTTC | TRBD1 | TRBJ1-2 | 13 | once | TRBV27
CASSPNSRTNEKLFF | TGTGCCAGCAGCCCGAATTCGCGTACTAATGAAAAACTGTTTTTT | - | TRBJ1-4 | 15 | - | TRBV9
CASSLVEGAFTEAFF | TGTGCCAGCAGCTTAGTTGAGGGGGCTTTCACTGAAGCTTTCTTT | TRBD1 | TRBJ1-1 | 15 | - | TRBV11-2
CASSGASSEQYF | TGTGCCAGCAGTGGGGCCAGCAGCGAGCAGTACTTC | - | TRBJ2-7 | 12 | - | TRBV6-5
CASSPSDLAFSTDTQYF | TGCGCCAGCAGCCCATCGGACCTTGCCTTTAGCACAGATACGCAGTATTTT | - | TRBJ2-3 | 17 | - | TRBV5-1
CASSWNRLAKNIQYF | TGTGCCAGCAGTTGGAACAGACTAGCCAAAAACATTCAGTACTTC | - | TRBJ2-4 | 15 | - | TRBV27
CASSESWGGNTIYF | TGTGCCAGCAGTGAATCATGGGGAGGAAACACCATATATTTT | - | TRBJ1-3 | 14 | few | TRBV2
CASSIGLAGATYEQYF | TGTGCCAGTAGTATAGGACTAGCGGGAGCAACCTACGAGCAGTACTTC | TRBD2 | TRBJ2-7 | 16 | few | TRBV19
CAWSGTPEANTEAFF | TGTGCCTGGAGTGGGACGCCCGAGGCGAACACTGAAGCTTTCTTT | - | TRBJ1-1 | 15 | - | TRBV30
CASSPQDKGVYGYTF | TGTGCCAGCAGCCCTCAGGACAAGGGGGTCTATGGCTACACCTTC | - | TRBJ1-2 | 15 | - | TRBV7-6
CASSMGGNYGYTF | TGTGCCAGTAGTATGGGGGGAAACTATGGCTACACCTTC | - | TRBJ1-2 | 13 | few | TRBV19
CASSLAADFGTGINNEQFF | TGTGCCAGCAGCTTAGCGGCTGATTTTGGGACAGGGATAAACAATGAGCAGTTCTTC | TRBD1 | TRBJ2-1 | 19 | - | TRBV7-9
CASSETFGSEKLFF | TGTGCCAGCAGTGAGACCTTCGGGAGTGAAAAACTGTTTTTT | - | TRBJ1-4 | 14 | few | TRBV2
CASSPYEGYTF | TGTGCCAGCAGCCCCTATGAAGGCTACACCTTC | - | TRBJ1-2 | 11 | - | TRBV6-6
CASSVSGPYEQYF | TGTGCCAGCAGTGTGTCAGGGCCCTACGAGCAGTACTTC | - | TRBJ2-7 | 13 | - | TRBV6-1
CASNHQEKLFF | TGTGCCAGCAACCACCAGGAAAAACTGTTTTTT | - | TRBJ1-4 | 11 | - | TRBV2
CSVKDPPTLEQYF | TGCAGCGTAAAGGACCCACCTACCTTGGAGCAGTACTTC | - | TRBJ2-7 | 13 | - | TRBV29-1
CASSYRGAKNNEQFF | TGTGCCAGCAGCTACAGGGGAGCCAAGAACAATGAGCAGTTCTTC | TRBD1 | TRBJ2-1 | 15 | - | TRBV7-9
CASGPSTGELFF | TGTGCTAGTGGCCCTTCTACCGGGGAGCTGTTTTTT | - | TRBJ2-2 | 12 | once | TRBV12-5
CASSPIGYSSFYYEQYF | TGTGCCAGCAGTCCCATAGGGTACTCTTCTTTTTACTACGAGCAGTACTTC | - | TRBJ2-7 | 17 | once | TRBV28
CASRTGGEQFF | TGTGCCAGTAGGACAGGGGGTGAGCAGTTCTTC | TRBD1 | TRBJ2-1 | 11 | - | TRBV19
CASGSGTSGRETQYF | TGTGCCAGCGGGTCCGGGACTAGCGGGAGGGAGACCCAGTACTTC | TRBD2 | TRBJ2-5 | 15 | - | TRBV27
CASSVAPDSYEQYF | TGTGCCAGCAGCGTAGCCCCAGACTCCTACGAGCAGTACTTC | - | TRBJ2-7 | 14 | once | TRBV9
CASSLAGGANVLTF | TGTGCCAGCTCTCTCGCGGGTGGGGCCAACGTCCTGACTTTC | - | TRBJ2-6 | 14 | - | TRBV5-4
CASSLLVNTEAFF | TGTGCCAGCAGTTTATTGGTGAACACTGAAGCTTTCTTT | - | TRBJ1-1 | 13 | few | TRBV27
CASSSMIRGPTGNTIYF | TGTGCCAGCAGTTCCATGATAAGGGGGCCCACTGGAAACACCATATATTTT | TRBD1 | TRBJ1-3 | 17 | - | TRBV27
CASSSRGRAADTQYF | TGTGCCAGCAGTTCTCGGGGGCGAGCCGCGGATACGCAGTATTTT | - | TRBJ2-3 | 15 | - | TRBV27
CASSYTHSGVPYNEQFF | TGTGCCAGCAGCTACACCCACTCAGGGGTCCCTTACAATGAGCAGTTCTTC | - | TRBJ2-1 | 17 | - | TRBV28
CASSLYLQETQYF | TGTGCCAGCAGCTTATATCTTCAAGAGACCCAGTACTTC | - | TRBJ2-5 | 13 | - | TRBV7-9
CASSYSKGQTEAFF | TGTGCCAGCAGTTACTCGAAGGGGCAGACTGAAGCTTTCTTT | - | TRBJ1-1 | 14 | - | TRBV6-5
CASSQAQRYGYTF | TGTGCCAGCAGCCAAGCCCAACGCTATGGCTACACCTTC | - | TRBJ1-2 | 13 | - | TRBV14